This T cell receptor beta chain was captured in a study of blood T cell repertoires in COVID-19. Study-level information: From the United States, Italy and Spain came samples of acute and convalescent COVID-19. The cDNA or gDNA used as material had been derived from T cells, B-cell-depleted T cells, or PBMCs.

Original methodology: Researchers report that nucleated cell counts were estimated from reference gene primer amplification. Only in-frame clones appear in the TCRdb table, and some are missing; sequencing was by immunoSEQ multiplex PCR. The D gene and trimming were derived from the DNA, and the V and J assignments and clone size from that table. The table has some 110,000 clones, approximately 90% seen once. This clone was recorded once. The sequencing input was peripheral blood. This clonotype was obtained from a human donor in a cohort sampled during active COVID-19.

In DNA form, the CDR3 reads TGTGACAGACGGGGGTGCCAAGAGACCCAGTACTTC. It encodes CDRRGCQETQYF. V is TRBV19 and J is TRBJ2-5; perhaps TRBD2 as D (6 bases). Per germline, CDR1 LNHDA and CDR2 SQIVND (reference sequence). The CDR3 consists of 12 residues.